This T cell receptor beta chain came from a study of T cell changes during pregnancy in multiple sclerosis (dated by TCRdb to the late 2010s). Concerning the study at large: The study looked at changes in the T cell repertoire across pregnancy in women with multiple sclerosis.

This clone was found once. It lacks a known antigen. Base qualities were left out, and no much larger clone turns up one base away. The library was generated by the immunoSEQ multiplex PCR assay. In TCRdb, the immuneACCESS table is reduced to in-frame sequences with V and J assigned. These tables do not hold every clone; where another copy was compared, an unresolved V gene accounts for under half, and the others remain unexplained. For this sample the table gives over 90,000 clones, of which around 93% were detected only once. Roughly 0.95% of the sample lies in the top ten. V and J lose 2 bases and 1 base, and a span of 20 bases separates them. The CDR3 spans 18 residues, from the cysteine through the phenylalanine. Only the CDR3 DNA is retained, 54 bases long and in frame from the first base. Based on the germline V gene (reference sequence), the CDR1 and CDR2 sequences are SEHNR and FQNEAQ.

The V and J genes are TRBV7-9 and TRBJ1-1; TRBD1 might be the D gene, on 6 matching bases. The material sequenced was peripheral blood, taken after pregnancy. This TCR came from a female donor with multiple sclerosis, enrolled in a pregnancy study. In nucleotide form, the sequence is TGTGCCAGCAGCTTACGACAGGTGGAGTTCTGGTCGAACACTGAAGCTTTCTTT. It translates as CASSLRQVEFWSNTEAFF. With all but the CDR3 taken from the reference TRBV7-9 and TRBJ1-1 genes, the full variable domain is: DTGVSQNPRHKITKRGQNVTFRCDPISEHNRLYWYRQTLGQGPEFLTYFQNEAQLEKSRLLSDRFSAERPKGSFSTLEIQRTEQGDSAMYLCASSLRQVEFWSNTEAFFGQGTRLTVV.